The 28 T cell receptor beta chains presented below share a single source sample, sequenced in a study of T cells in Graves' hyperthyroidism and ophthalmopathy (dated by TCRdb to the late 2010s). Library preparation used multiplex PCR. Sequenced using an Illumina HiSeq 2000. TCR beta CDR3 regions were amplified from RNA transcripts. The first round of RT-PCR for the TCR CDR3 was performed with the HTBI primer set and the Qiagen OneStep RT-PCR kit. Starting from the raw public reads, TCRdb applied fastp trimming at Q25, assembled clones with MiXCR and retained in-frame beta chains. Rows are combined by CDR3 protein, so each entry shows the most common genes and DNA. Present in this sample are about 500,000 distinct CDR3 sequences, roughly 45% of which were seen just once. The ten largest make up 35% to 50% of the sample. The specimen sequenced was peripheral blood or thyroid tissue (not recorded which). The origin of the receptors is an adult woman with Graves' disease, either hyperthyroidism or ophthalmopathy (not recorded which).

This clonotype was counted between two and nine times. This chain links TRBV11-1 with TRBJ2-7; a weak D match, TRBD2 (5 bases). The length of the CDR3 is 15 residues. Looked up from germline, CDR1 is SGHAT and CDR2 is FQDESV (reference sequence). Trimming shortened V by 2 bases and J by 7 bases, and 18 bases separated the two germline ends. The CDR3 here is CASSLRAAGLWEQYF. The CDR3 DNA sequence: TGTGCCAGCAGCTTAAGGGCGGCGGGTCTTTGGGAGCAGTACTTC. The variable domain in full, completed from reference TRBV11-1 and TRBJ2-7, reads EAEVAQSPRYKITEKSQAVAFWCDPISGHATLYWYRQILGQGPELLVQFQDESVVDDSQLPKDRFSAERLKGVDSTLKIQPAELGDSAMYLCASSLRAAGLWEQYFGPGTRLTVT.

This clonotype appeared many times. The chain joins TRBV6-1 to TRBJ1-2; TRBD1 is a possible D gene (5 bases). Between the trimmed V and J ends, which lost 7 bases and 1 base, there was a span of 13 bases. CDR1 and CDR2 (germline): MNHNS, SASEGT. This CDR3 has 14 amino acids. As DNA, the CDR3 is TGTGCCAGCATTCCGACAGATAGTAACTATGGCTACACCTTC. Protein sequence: CASIPTDSNYGYTF.

This chain connects TRBV10-3 to TRBJ2-7; TRBD1 aligns across 8 bases. V dropped 6 bases and J dropped 3; count of bases not matched to a gene: 10. The V gene's germline CDR1 is ENHRY and CDR2 SYGVKD. This CDR3 has 15 amino acids. CDR3 loop: CAIRGGQGPLYEQYF. The CDR3 DNA reads as TGTGCCATCAGGGGAGGACAGGGCCCACTCTACGAGCAGTACTTC.

The chain couples TRBV20-1 to TRBJ2-7; 7 bases agree with TRBD1. This CDR3 is 16 amino acids long. Germline loops: CDR1 DFQATT, CDR2 SNEGSKA (reference sequence). Trimming cost V 6 bases and J 0 bases; bases outside gene matches: 14. CDR3 DNA sequence: TGCAGTGCCAACTCGATTGACAGGGCCCGCTCCTACGAGCAGTACTTC. It codes for CSANSIDRARSYEQYF.

The chain has TRBV3-1 and TRBJ2-6, with 8 bases that match TRBD1. There are 19 residues in the CDR3. Trimming cost V 3 bases and J 0 bases; bases outside gene matches: 10. CDR1 LGHDT and CDR2 YNNKEL come from the germline V gene (reference sequence). The CDR3 sequence: CASSHRMGQAISGANVLTF. Here the CDR3 DNA reads TGTGCCAGCAGCCACCGAATGGGACAGGCAATCTCTGGGGCCAACGTCCTGACTTTC. Full variable domain (missing parts from reference TRBV3-1 and TRBJ2-6): DTAVSQTPKYLVTQMGNDKSIKCEQNLGHDTMYWYKQDSKKFLKIMFSYNNKELIINETVPNRFSPKSPDKAHLNLHINSLELGDSAVYFCASSHRMGQAISGANVLTFGAGSRLTVL.

The CDR3 protein is CATSDSGQGDPYEQYF. The CDR3 nucleotides are TGTGCCACCAGTGATTCGGGACAGGGGGATCCCTACGAGCAGTACTTC. The rearrangement links TRBV24-1 to TRBJ2-7, with 11 nucleotides matching TRBD1. The CDR3 loop spans 16 amino acids. V lost 2 bases, J lost 2 bases, and 4 bases stayed unmatched. Germline CDR1 and CDR2: KGHDR and SFDVKD.

This clonotype was seen ten or more times. The chain couples TRBV7-2 to TRBJ1-5; no clear D. Looked up from germline, CDR1 is SGHTA and CDR2 is FQGNSA. The CDR3 is 13 residues long. V lost 2 bases and J lost 8, with 10 bases in between. Here the CDR3 DNA reads TGTGCCAGCAGCTTACAGATCCAGGAGCCCCAGCATTTT. Translating gives CASSLQIQEPQHF.

This clonotype was seen repeatedly, ten times or more. The CDR3: CASSSGTAGEQYF. The CDR3 nucleotides read TGTGCCAGCAGCTCCGGGACGGCGGGTGAGCAGTACTTC. The chain combines TRBV2 with TRBJ2-7; perhaps D is TRBD1 or TRBD2 (5 bases each). Germline loops: CDR1 SNHLY, CDR2 FYNNEI. The CDR3 has 13 amino acids. Between the trimmed V and J ends, which lost 6 bases and 7 bases, there was a span of 16 bases.

This clonotype was seen at least ten times. The rearrangement joins TRBV11-1 to TRBJ1-6; 8 positions agree with TRBD1. This CDR3 region has 16 residues. The germline CDR1 and CDR2 sequences are SGHAT and FQDESV (reference sequence). Unmatched junction bases numbered 5, after V lost 3 bases and J lost 4 bases. CDR3 loop: CASSFRTGRYNSPLHF. CDR3 sequence (DNA): TGTGCCAGCAGCTTCCGGACAGGGCGGTATAATTCACCCCTCCACTTT. Full variable domain (rest looked up from reference TRBV11-1 and TRBJ1-6): EAEVAQSPRYKITEKSQAVAFWCDPISGHATLYWYRQILGQGPELLVQFQDESVVDDSQLPKDRFSAERLKGVDSTLKIQPAELGDSAMYLCASSFRTGRYNSPLHFGNGTRLTVT.

This clonotype was seen only a few times. The chain carries TRBV20-1 and TRBJ2-3; 8 positions agree with TRBD1. The CDR3 covers 15 residues. The germline V gene encodes CDR1 DFQATT and CDR2 SNEGSKA (reference sequence). With V trimmed by 6 bases and J by 3 bases, 11 bases remained unmatched. The DNA for the CDR3 is TGCAGTGCCGAAACCGGGACAGGAGGAACAGATACGCAGTATTTT. Translating it yields CSAETGTGGTDTQYF.

The chain uses TRBV20-1 and TRBJ2-7; perhaps TRBD1 as D (6 bases). CDR3 length equals 13 residues. Trimming shortened V by 5 bases and J by 6 bases, and 17 bases separated the two germline ends. The germline V gene has CDR1 DFQATT and CDR2 SNEGSKA (reference sequence). CDR3 amino acids: CSAHRDISLEQYF. DNA of the CDR3: TGCAGTGCTCACCGGGACATCTCCCTCGAGCAGTACTTC.

In its sample, this clonotype was seen many times. The chain couples TRBV10-3 to TRBJ2-7, with D perhaps matching TRBD2 (5 bases). Per the germline V gene, CDR1 is ENHRY and CDR2 is SYGVKD. V dropped 3 bases and J dropped 2 bases, with 8 bases sitting between them. The CDR3 spans 13 residues. The CDR3 nucleotides read TGTGCCATCAGTGAAGGGAGCGCCTACGAGCAGTACTTC. Its protein is CAISEGSAYEQYF.

This clonotype was picked up many times. This rearrangement joins TRBV7-2 to TRBJ2-7, with 14 nucleotides matching TRBD2. The CDR3 totals 17 residues. Germline-derived CDR1 and CDR2 are SGHTA and FQGNSA. J gave up 9 bases and V 5 bases, and 15 bases lay outside the gene matches. The CDR3 DNA sequence: TGTGCCAGCAGCCCGACTAGCGGGAGGGCCCCGCGCTTCGGGCAGTACTTC. Protein product: CASSPTSGRAPRFGQYF.

This chain uses TRBV7-2 with TRBJ1-1; D is unresolved. Germline V lookup: CDR1 SGHTA, CDR2 FQGNSA. Trimming removed 7 bases from V and 10 bases from J, with 7 bases in between. The CDR3 contains 9 residues. CDR3 in DNA: TGTGCCAGCACCTCGACAGCTTTCTTT. Translating gives CASTSTAFF.

This clonotype was counted ten times or more. The rearrangement uses TRBV12-3 or TRBV12-4 and TRBJ2-7; 8 nucleotides agree with TRBD1. The CDR3 runs 13 residues. V shed 7 bases, J shed 3 bases, and the junction held 5 bases outside the gene matches. CDR3 loop: CASTPGQGYEQYF. The CDR3 bases are TGTGCCAGCACCCCCGGACAGGGCTACGAGCAGTACTTC.

CDR3 coding DNA: TGTGCCAGTAGTATACGGGACGGGTTCTATGGCTACACCTTC. As protein: CASSIRDGFYGYTF. V usage is TRBV19 and J usage is TRBJ1-2; the D gene is possibly TRBD1 (5 bases). CDR1 and CDR2 from the germline V gene are LNHDA and SQIVND (reference sequence). The CDR3 is 14 residues long. Trimming pared 2 bases from V and 4 bases from J, leaving 11 bases between.

This sequence joins TRBV20-1 and TRBJ2-7, with no clear D. V gave up 3 bases and J gave up 3 bases, with 30 bases separating them. The CDR3 loop spans 19 amino acids. Germline V lookup: CDR1 DFQATT, CDR2 SNEGSKA (reference sequence). The chain's CDR3 is CSASPGFHSTGRYLYEQYF. The CDR3 nucleotides are TGCAGTGCTAGTCCCGGGTTTCATTCCACGGGCCGCTATCTCTACGAGCAGTACTTC.

This clonotype was detected many times. This chain joins TRBV20-1 and TRBJ1-5; 9 nucleotides line up with TRBD1. This CDR3 has 14 amino acids. The germline CDR1 and CDR2 sequences are DFQATT and SNEGSKA (reference sequence). V was clipped by 2 bases and J by 7 bases; unmatched bases: 6. This CDR3 reads CSARKGQGGQPQHF. The CDR3 region has the DNA TGCAGTGCTAGAAAGGGACAGGGAGGGCAGCCCCAGCATTTT.

This clonotype was counted ten times or more. The chain couples TRBV4-3 to TRBJ2-2; 9 nucleotides line up with TRBD2. CDR3 length: 17 amino acids. Germline loops: CDR1 LGHNA, CDR2 YSLEER. V was clipped by 0 bases and J by 4 bases; unmatched bases: 6. DNA for the CDR3: TGCGCCAGCAGCCAAGACCTCTATAGCGGGGGCACCGGGGAGCTGTTTTTT. Protein product: CASSQDLYSGGTGELFF.

This clonotype has only a few counts. V and J are TRBV5-1 and TRBJ1-6; TRBD1 agrees at 7 bases. V was clipped by 3 bases and J by 8 bases; unmatched bases: 5. Germline CDR1 reads SGHRS; CDR2 reads YFSETQ. The CDR3 has 14 amino acids. The DNA for the CDR3 is TGCGCCAGCAGCTCCGACAGGGAATATTCACCCCTCCACTTT. This gives the protein CASSSDREYSPLHF.

This clonotype was observed many times. This chain uses TRBV24-1 with TRBJ2-5; maybe TRBD2 (5 bases). This CDR3 region has 14 residues. The germline V gene has CDR1 KGHDR and CDR2 SFDVKD. The V end lost 4 bases, the J end lost 5 bases, and 13 bases lay between the germline ends. For the CDR3, the DNA is TGTGCCACCAGTGAGGCGGGCCGAGCGGAGACCCAGTACTTC. Translating gives CATSEAGRAETQYF.

This clonotype was detected ten times or more. The CDR3 DNA reads as TGTGCCAGCAGCCCCGGGAGGGGGCTGGGGGCCAACGTCCTGACTTTC. The encoded protein is CASSPGRGLGANVLTF. The chain is built from TRBV9 and TRBJ2-6; weak D call: TRBD2 (8 bases). Germline assignment: CDR1 SGDLS and CDR2 YYNGEE. Trimming cost V 4 bases and J 4 bases, with 15 bases left between them. CDR3 length: 16 residues.

J is TRBJ1-5 and V is TRBV2, with D uncertain. V was clipped by 4 bases and J by 5 bases, with 18 bases between them. The CDR3 contains 16 residues. Germline lookup yields CDR1 SNHLY and CDR2 FYNNEI. The CDR3 nucleotides are TGTGCCAGCAGTGCTAGAGATCCGGCCGTAGATCAGCCCCAGCATTTT. Its protein is CASSARDPAVDQPQHF.

This rearrangement joins TRBV5-1 to TRBJ2-7; no clear D. This CDR3 is built from 14 residues. The V end lost 3 bases, the J end lost 3 bases, and 13 bases lay between the germline ends. Germline values: CDR1 SGHRS, CDR2 YFSETQ. The CDR3 DNA sequence: TGCGCCAGCAGCTCGTCCGAGGTCCTCTACGAGCAGTACTTC. The encoded protein is CASSSSEVLYEQYF.

This clonotype was counted many times. The CDR3 sequence: CASSAETGGFEQYF. CDR3 nucleotides: TGTGCCAGCAGTGCTGAGACAGGGGGCTTCGAGCAGTACTTC. The gene calls are TRBV6-1 and TRBJ2-7, with 10 positions matching TRBD1. The germline V gene has CDR1 MNHNS and CDR2 SASEGT. This CDR3 has 14 amino acids. V was clipped by 4 bases and J by 6 bases; unmatched bases: 6.

This sequence joins TRBV4-3 and TRBJ2-2; possible D gene TRBD2, 6 bases. The length of the CDR3 is 18 residues. Trimming pared 0 bases from V and 2 bases from J, leaving 16 bases between. CDR1 and CDR2 (germline): LGHNA, YSLEER. The CDR3 spells CASSQDHGGVLNTGELFF. The CDR3 DNA reads TGCGCCAGCAGCCAAGATCACGGCGGGGTCCTAAACACCGGGGAGCTGTTTTTT.

This clonotype was seen only a few times. The rearrangement joins TRBV19 to TRBJ1-1; D is perhaps TRBD1 (6 bases). Germline loops: CDR1 LNHDA, CDR2 SQIVND (reference sequence). V was pared by 4 bases and J by 4 bases, with 10 bases between. CDR3 length equals 13 residues. The CDR3 DNA follows: TGTGCCAGTAGTACCACAGGGATCACTGAAGCTTTCTTT. It specifies CASSTTGITEAFF.

This clonotype was seen at least ten times. The rearrangement joins TRBV29-1 to TRBJ2-5; D not certain. The CDR3 is 13 residues long. V gave up 6 bases and J gave up 0 bases, with 11 bases separating them. Germline-derived CDR1 and CDR2 are SQVTM and ANQGSEA. CDR3 amino acids: CSVQTQYQETQYF. Written as DNA, the CDR3 is TGCAGCGTACAAACACAGTACCAAGAGACCCAGTACTTC.